One and the same sample provided the 2 T cell receptor beta chains below, sequenced in a study of shared clonotypes between healthy human individuals. Positively selected for CCR7, the CD45RO-negative cells used as naive CD8 cells excluded terminally differentiated effector memory CD45RA+ cells. Profiling relied on immunoSEQ multiplex PCR, and the TCRdb table lists in-frame clones only, not all of them. This table has around 2.1 million clones, 85% to 95% appearing once. Sequencing input: naive CD8+ T cells from PBMCs. Receptors originate from a man aged 18 to 30 in good health. Some clones in this sample may be carry-over from other donors' samples.

The count of this clone is one. This chain links TRBV5-1 with TRBJ2-5; a weak D match, TRBD2 (6 bases). The germline V gene encodes CDR1 SGHRS and CDR2 YFSETQ. There are 19 residues in the CDR3. V was pared by 4 bases and J by 3 bases, with 28 bases between. In DNA, the CDR3 is TGCGCCAGCAGCCCGGACTACGGGACCTCACTCTATTGGAAAGAGACCCAGTACTTC. It encodes CASSPDYGTSLYWKETQYF.

As DNA, the CDR3 is TGTGCCAGCAGCTTTCTGACAGGCCTCGTTACCTACGAGCAGTACTTC. This codes for CASSFLTGLVTYEQYF. This sequence joins TRBV5-8 and TRBJ2-7, with a tentative D call TRBD1 (6 bases). The CDR3 runs 16 residues. V was pared by 2 bases and J by 2 bases, with 17 bases between. Per germline, CDR1 SGHTS and CDR2 YDEGEE.